A selection of T cell receptor beta chains follows, all from one sample in a study of CD8+ T cells in alopecia areata. Using immunoSEQ multiplex PCR, the repertoire was profiled, and TCRdb retains in-frame clones only, with some absent. Of 100,000 or so clones detected, roughly 60% appear once; the ten largest clones hold around 15%. Source: CD8+ T cells sorted from blood, taken between weeks 55 and 65, from a patient treated with tofacitinib. Receptor source: a human donor with alopecia areata. Both conserved end residues are part of each CDR3. The order of the fields is D gene, clone size, V gene, J gene, CDR3 protein, CDR3 DNA. The D gene is left open where the match is weak. A clone size is listed for some rows: how often the clone was seen (once, few, many), or a class if it is expanded.

>TRBD1|NA|TRBV5-6|TRBJ1-1
CASSFGQGVTEAFF
TGTGCCAGCAGCTTCGGACAGGGGGTAACTGAAGCTTTCTTT
>NA|NA|TRBV4-1|TRBJ1-1
CASSRSMNTEAFF
TGCGCCAGCAGCCGAAGTATGAACACTGAAGCTTTCTTT
>NA|NA|TRBV5-1|TRBJ2-4
CVSSLDAVNMRTRAKNIQYF
TGCGTCAGCAGCTTGGACGCGGTTAACATGCGGACAAGAGCCAAAAACATTCAGTACTTC
>TRBD1|few|TRBV7-2|TRBJ2-3
CASSAQGPDTQYF
TGTGCCAGCAGCGCACAGGGGCCGGATACGCAGTATTTT
>NA|few|TRBV19|TRBJ1-5
CASSIQSYSNQPQHF
TGTGCCAGTAGTATCCAGAGCTATAGCAATCAGCCCCAGCATTTT
>NA|NA|TRBV7-9|TRBJ2-7
CASSPREYEQYF
TGTGCCAGCAGCCCTAGGGAATACGAGCAGTACTTC
>NA|NA|TRBV7-7|TRBJ1-5
CASSLLSRGNQPQHF
TGTGCCAGCAGCTTACTTTCGAGGGGGAATCAGCCCCAGCATTTT
>TRBD2|NA|TRBV5-4|TRBJ2-2
CASRPLSGGYVGELFF
TGTGCCAGCAGACCGCTTAGCGGGGGGTACGTCGGGGAGCTGTTTTTT
>NA|few|TRBV30|TRBJ1-6
CAWSSGPYNSPLHF
TGTGCCTGGAGTTCCGGGCCTTATAATTCACCCCTCCACTTT
>NA|few|TRBV18|TRBJ2-1
CASSPVSSYNEQFF
TGTGCCAGCTCACCAGTGAGCTCCTACAATGAGCAGTTCTTC
>NA|NA|TRBV5-1|TRBJ2-1
CASSLGGNEQFF
TGCGCCAGCAGCTTGGGTGGGAATGAGCAGTTCTTC
>TRBD1|few|TRBV4-1|TRBJ2-1
CASSQEGGTGPHNEQFF
TGCGCCAGCAGCCAAGAAGGCGGGACAGGGCCCCACAATGAGCAGTTCTTC
>TRBD2|NA|TRBV11-1|TRBJ2-2
CASSMIGGLADHTGELFF
TGTGCCAGCAGCATGATAGGAGGACTAGCGGATCACACCGGGGAGCTGTTTTTT
>NA|NA|TRBV18|TRBJ1-2
CASSRGRGRGDYGYTF
TGTGCCAGCTCACGAGGCCGGGGGAGGGGCGACTATGGCTACACCTTC
>NA|few|TRBV7-9|TRBJ2-1
CASSSRTLDNEQFF
TGTGCCAGCAGCTCGAGGACACTTGACAATGAGCAGTTCTTC
>TRBD1|NA|TRBV5-6|TRBJ1-2
CASSTGGGGSGYTF
TGTGCCAGCAGCACGGGTGGAGGGGGCTCTGGCTACACCTTC
>TRBD1|NA|TRBV29-1|TRBJ1-5
CSVGTDSNQPQHF
TGCAGCGTAGGGACAGATAGCAATCAGCCCCAGCATTTT
>NA|NA|TRBV29-1|TRBJ1-2
CSVATPPGYTF
TGCAGCGTTGCCACACCGCCTGGCTACACCTTC
>NA|NA|TRBV30|TRBJ1-1
CAWSASTEAFF
TGTGCCTGGAGTGCCAGCACTGAAGCTTTCTTT
>NA|NA|TRBV5-1|TRBJ2-1
CASSPNMGNEQFF
TGCGCCAGCAGCCCAAACATGGGCAATGAGCAGTTCTTC
>NA|NA|TRBV6-5|TRBJ1-1
CASSGATEAFF
TGTGCCAGCAGCGGGGCCACTGAAGCTTTCTTT
>NA|NA|TRBV11-2|TRBJ2-2
CASSLSGTGELFF
TGTGCCAGCAGCTTGAGCGGCACCGGGGAGCTGTTTTTT
>TRBD1|NA|TRBV4-1|TRBJ1-2
CASSLGTGGYGYTF
TGCGCCAGCAGCCTAGGGACAGGGGGTTATGGCTACACCTTC
>NA|NA|TRBV27|TRBJ2-3
CASSLPYSTDTQYF
TGTGCCAGCAGTTTACCGTATTCCACAGATACGCAGTATTTT
>NA|NA|TRBV7-8|TRBJ1-2
CASSLAVDGLPNYGYTF
TGTGCCAGCAGCTTAGCCGTGGACGGATTACCTAACTATGGCTACACCTTC
>NA|NA|TRBV5-6|TRBJ2-5
CASSFGSSQETQYF
TGTGCCAGCAGCTTTGGGAGCTCCCAAGAGACCCAGTACTTC
>TRBD1|NA|TRBV6-5|TRBJ1-1
CASSSRDRDHTEAFF
TGTGCCAGCAGTTCCCGGGACAGGGATCACACTGAAGCTTTCTTT
>NA|NA|TRBV7-9|TRBJ1-2
CASSLTGSDGYTF
TGTGCCAGCAGCTTAACAGGGTCTGATGGCTACACCTTC
>NA|NA|TRBV27|TRBJ2-7
CASSSLKRQDVYEQYF
TGTGCCAGCAGTTCCCTCAAGCGCCAAGATGTTTACGAGCAGTACTTC
>NA|NA|TRBV7-8|TRBJ2-7
CASGWATYEQYF
TGTGCCAGCGGCTGGGCAACCTACGAGCAGTACTTC
>NA|NA|TRBV7-9|TRBJ2-3
CASSFGTDTQYF
TGTGCCAGCAGCTTCGGGACAGATACGCAGTATTTT
>NA|few|TRBV7-8|TRBJ2-6
CASSARGASLSGANVLTF
TGTGCCAGCAGCGCAAGGGGGGCTTCTCTCTCTGGGGCCAACGTCCTGACTTTC
>NA|NA|TRBV19|TRBJ1-2
CASSIGGPGYTF
TGTGCCAGTAGTATCGGGGGGCCTGGCTACACCTTC
>NA|NA|TRBV27|TRBJ2-2
CASSFLQGANTGELFF
TGTGCCAGCAGTTTCCTGCAGGGCGCGAACACCGGGGAGCTGTTTTTT
>TRBD1|NA|TRBV7-9|TRBJ1-6
CASSQTGTGGSPLHF
TGTGCCAGCAGCCAGACCGGGACAGGGGGATCACCCCTCCACTTT
>NA|NA|TRBV29-1|TRBJ1-1
CSVGGGTEAFF
TGCAGCGTTGGCGGGGGCACTGAAGCTTTCTTT
>NA|NA|TRBV7-9|TRBJ2-7
CASSLFDIGYEQYF
TGTGCCAGCAGCTTATTTGACATAGGCTACGAGCAGTACTTC
>NA|NA|TRBV19|TRBJ2-6
CASSVDVSGANVLTF
TGTGCCAGTAGCGTCGACGTCTCTGGGGCCAACGTCCTGACTTTC
>NA|NA|TRBV2|TRBJ2-7
CASSAGTINYEQYF
TGTGCCAGCAGCGCCGGGACAATTAACTACGAGCAGTACTTC